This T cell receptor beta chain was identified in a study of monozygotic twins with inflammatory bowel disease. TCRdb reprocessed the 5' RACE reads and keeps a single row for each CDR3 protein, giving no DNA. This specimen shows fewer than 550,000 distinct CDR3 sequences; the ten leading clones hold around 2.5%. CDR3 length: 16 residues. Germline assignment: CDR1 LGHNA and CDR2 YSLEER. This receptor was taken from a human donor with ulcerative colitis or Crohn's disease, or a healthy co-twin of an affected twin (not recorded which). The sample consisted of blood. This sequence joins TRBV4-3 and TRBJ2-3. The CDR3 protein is CASSQTTGSSTDTQYF.